Listed here are 3 T cell receptor beta chains from one sample, sequenced in a study of graft-versus-host responses after intestinal transplantation. The table came from immunoSEQ multiplex PCR; TCRdb's copy has only in-frame clones and leaves some out. The repertoire has under 30,000 clones, 80% to 90% of them found once; the top ten carry about 0.98%. The input for sequencing was PBMCs, taken more than 450 days after intestinal transplant. The receptor set was obtained from a human patient who received an intestinal transplant, so some T cells may come from the graft donor.

The chain has TRBV25-1 and TRBJ2-1; 12 bases are a match to TRBD2. The CDR3 is 18 residues long. The V and J ends lost 1 base and 7 bases, in that order; junction bases with no gene match: 11. The germline gives CDR1 MGHDK, CDR2 SYGVNS. The CDR3 protein is CASSEFRGLAGLENEQFF. CDR3 sequence (DNA): TGTGCCAGCAGTGAATTCCGCGGACTAGCGGGATTGGAGAATGAGCAGTTCTTC.

The rearrangement links TRBV5-1 to TRBJ2-3; a possible D gene is TRBD1 (5 bases). Germline values: CDR1 SGHRS, CDR2 YFSETQ. The CDR3 is 14 amino acids. V lost 0 bases to trimming and J lost 3 bases, with 8 bases between them. This CDR3 is CASSLEGKTDTQYF. CDR3 DNA: TGCGCCAGCAGCTTGGAGGGGAAAACAGATACGCAGTATTTT.

V gene TRBV13 combines with J gene TRBJ2-1; possibly TRBD1 or TRBD2 for D (5 bases each). The germline V gene encodes CDR1 PRHDT and CDR2 FYEKMQ (reference sequence). V was trimmed by 5 bases and J by 0 bases, leaving 17 bases between them. The length of the CDR3 is 17 residues. DNA of the CDR3: TGTGCCAGCAGCCGCTCACGGGGCCTGAGCTCCTACAATGAGCAGTTCTTC. Translated, it gives CASSRSRGLSSYNEQFF. The variable domain in full, with the rest retrieved from reference TRBV13 and TRBJ2-1, is AAGVIQSPRHLIKEKRETATLKCYPIPRHDTVYWYQQGPGQDPQFLISFYEKMQSDKGSIPDRFSAQQFSDYHSELNMSSLELGDSALYFCASSRSRGLSSYNEQFFGPGTRLTVL.